This TCR beta chain was identified in a study of cytomegalovirus exposure and HLA in healthy donors. Study context: A previous analysis identified approximately 120 million unique TCR beta sequences derived from some 170 million T cells. Overall study results and limits: In presence/absence analyses, roughly uniform sequencing depth across donors was assumed.

The primer mix had 60 Vbeta and 13 Jbeta primers. Generated by immunoSEQ multiplex PCR, the TCRdb table keeps only in-frame clones and is missing some. The data hold tens of thousands of clones, with more than 65% observed a single time. Worth noting for this clone: Its target is not known.

This CDR3 region has 18 residues. The V and J ends lost 2 bases and 4 bases, in that order; junction bases with no gene match: 13. Germline V gives CDR1 SGHRS, CDR2 YFSETQ. This sequence joins TRBV5-1 and TRBJ2-3; TRBD2 matches at 10 bases. Sequenced: PBMCs. The source is a woman aged 18 to 35 in good health and CMV-seronegative. The CDR3 region is CASSFLGSSSGSPDTQYF. As DNA, the CDR3 is TGCGCCAGCAGCTTCCTTGGATCGTCTAGCGGGAGTCCAGATACGCAGTATTTT.